This TCR beta chain appears in the sequencing data of a study of CD8 T cells in ankylosing spondylitis. General study findings and limits: Those disease-linked clones were CD8+; they were also relatively rare in peripheral blood. Ankylosing spondylitis blood appeared to be characterized by a TCR beta motif of fewer than ten highly homologous variants. Several of the motif variants were reported before in synovial fluid and blood from reactive arthritis. In ankylosing spondylitis patients, matched synovial fluid reportedly showed significant enrichment of disease-linked clones.

This clonotype was seen repeatedly, ten times or more. No antigen is known for it. In making TCR beta libraries, quantitative 5'-RACE with molecular barcodes was used. MiXCR, applied by TCRdb to the 5' RACE reads, yields one record per CDR3 protein. The sample holds approximately 540,000 distinct CDR3 sequences, roughly 13% seen once. Sequenced: blood, either unsorted or a sorted T cell fraction (not recorded which). This receptor was obtained from a male donor with ankylosing spondylitis.

CDR3 residues: CASSQGAASYNEQFF. The CDR3 bases are TGTGCCAGCAGCCAAGGGGCAGCATCCTACAATGAGCAGTTCTTC. V usage is TRBV14 and J usage is TRBJ2-1, with D uncertain. The CDR3 sequence is 15 residues long. CDR1 and CDR2 from the germline V gene are SGHDN and FVKESK. Trimming pared 1 base from V and 1 base from J, leaving 8 bases between. Complete variable domain (other parts from reference TRBV14 and TRBJ2-1): EAGVTQFPSHSVIEKGQTVTLRCDPISGHDNLYWYRRVMGKEIKFLLHFVKESKQDESGMPNNRFLAERTGGTYSTLKVQPAELEDSGVYFCASSQGAASYNEQFFGPGTRLTVL.